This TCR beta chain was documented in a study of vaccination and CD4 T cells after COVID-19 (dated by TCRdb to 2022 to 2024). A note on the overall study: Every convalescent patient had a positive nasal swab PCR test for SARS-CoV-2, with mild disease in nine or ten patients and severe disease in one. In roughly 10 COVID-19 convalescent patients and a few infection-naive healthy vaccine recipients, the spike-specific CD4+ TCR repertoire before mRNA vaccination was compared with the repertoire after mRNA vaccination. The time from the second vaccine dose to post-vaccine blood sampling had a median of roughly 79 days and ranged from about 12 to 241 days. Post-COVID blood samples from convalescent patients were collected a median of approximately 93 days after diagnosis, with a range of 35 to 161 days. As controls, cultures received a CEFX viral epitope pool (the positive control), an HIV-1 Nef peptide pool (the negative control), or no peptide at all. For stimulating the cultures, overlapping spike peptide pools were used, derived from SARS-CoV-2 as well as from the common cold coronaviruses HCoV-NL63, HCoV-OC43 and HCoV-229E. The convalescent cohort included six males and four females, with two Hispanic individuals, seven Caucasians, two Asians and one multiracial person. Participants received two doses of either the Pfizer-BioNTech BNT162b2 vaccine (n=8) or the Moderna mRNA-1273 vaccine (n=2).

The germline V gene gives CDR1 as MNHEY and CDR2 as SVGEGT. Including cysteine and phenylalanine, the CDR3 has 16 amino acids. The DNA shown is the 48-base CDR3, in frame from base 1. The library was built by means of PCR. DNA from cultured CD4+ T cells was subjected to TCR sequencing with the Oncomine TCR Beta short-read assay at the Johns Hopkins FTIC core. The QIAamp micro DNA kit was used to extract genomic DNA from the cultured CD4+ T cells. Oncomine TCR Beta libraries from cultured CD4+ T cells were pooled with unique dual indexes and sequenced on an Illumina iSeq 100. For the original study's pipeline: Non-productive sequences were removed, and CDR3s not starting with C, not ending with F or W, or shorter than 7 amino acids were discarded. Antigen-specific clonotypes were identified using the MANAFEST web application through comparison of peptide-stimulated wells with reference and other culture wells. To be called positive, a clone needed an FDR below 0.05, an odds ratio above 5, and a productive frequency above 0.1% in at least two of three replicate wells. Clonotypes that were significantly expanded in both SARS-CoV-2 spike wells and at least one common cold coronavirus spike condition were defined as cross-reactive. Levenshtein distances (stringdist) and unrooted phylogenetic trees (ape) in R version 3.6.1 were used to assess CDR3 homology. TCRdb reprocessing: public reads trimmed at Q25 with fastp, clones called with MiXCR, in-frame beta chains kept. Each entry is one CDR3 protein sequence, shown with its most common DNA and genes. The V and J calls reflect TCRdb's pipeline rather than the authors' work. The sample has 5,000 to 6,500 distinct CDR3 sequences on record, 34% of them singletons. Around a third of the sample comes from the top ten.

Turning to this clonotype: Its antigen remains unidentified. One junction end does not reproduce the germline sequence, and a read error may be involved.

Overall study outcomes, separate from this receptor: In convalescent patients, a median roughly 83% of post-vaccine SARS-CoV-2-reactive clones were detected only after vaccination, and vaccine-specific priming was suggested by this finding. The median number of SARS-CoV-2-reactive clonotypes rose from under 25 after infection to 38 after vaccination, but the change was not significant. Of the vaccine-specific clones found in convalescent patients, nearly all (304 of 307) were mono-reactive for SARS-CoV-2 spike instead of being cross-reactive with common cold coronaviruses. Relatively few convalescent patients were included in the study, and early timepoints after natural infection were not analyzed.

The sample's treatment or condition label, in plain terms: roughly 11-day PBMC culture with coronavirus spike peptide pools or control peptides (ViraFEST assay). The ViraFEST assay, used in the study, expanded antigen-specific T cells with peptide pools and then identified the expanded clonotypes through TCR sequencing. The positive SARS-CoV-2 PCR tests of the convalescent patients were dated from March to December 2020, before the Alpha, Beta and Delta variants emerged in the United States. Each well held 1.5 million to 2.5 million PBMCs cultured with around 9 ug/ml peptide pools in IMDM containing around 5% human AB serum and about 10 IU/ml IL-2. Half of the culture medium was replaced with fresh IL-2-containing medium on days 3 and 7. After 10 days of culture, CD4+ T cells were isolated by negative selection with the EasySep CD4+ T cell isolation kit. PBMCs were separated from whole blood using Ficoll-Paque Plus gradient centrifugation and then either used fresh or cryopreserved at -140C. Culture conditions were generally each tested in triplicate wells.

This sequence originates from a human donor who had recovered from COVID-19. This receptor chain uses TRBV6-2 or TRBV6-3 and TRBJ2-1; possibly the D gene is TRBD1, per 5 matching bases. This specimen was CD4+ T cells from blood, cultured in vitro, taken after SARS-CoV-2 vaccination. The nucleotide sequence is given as TGTGCCAGCAGTTACTCGAAGGGGCAGGGCTACTATGAGCAGTTCTTC. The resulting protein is CASSYSKGQGYYEQFF.